This entry lists 25 T cell receptor beta chains sequenced from one sample in a study of blood T cell repertoires in COVID-19. Sequencing was performed with immunoSEQ multiplex PCR; in TCRdb, only in-frame clones are kept and a portion is missing. The repertoire holds about 130,000 clones, with around 78% as singletons. Sequences were obtained from peripheral blood. These TCRs come from a human donor in a cohort sampled during active COVID-19.

The J gene is TRBJ2-7, the V gene TRBV5-1; D may be TRBD1 (6 bases). CDR1 is SGHRS and CDR2 is YFSETQ in the germline V gene. V dropped 1 base and J dropped 2 bases, with 16 bases sitting between them. The CDR3 is 16 residues long. DNA for the CDR3: TGCGCCAGCAGCTTGTCATCACAGGGATTCGCCTACGAGCAGTACTTC. Its protein product is CASSLSSQGFAYEQYF.

The chain has TRBV7-8 and TRBJ1-3; D unresolved. Trimming left V 2 bases short and J 0 bases short, with 11 bases between. CDR1 and CDR2 from the germline V gene are SGHVS and FQNEAQ. The CDR3 spans 16 residues. The CDR3 sequence is CASSLSRLLSGNTIYF. CDR3 bases: TGTGCCAGCAGCTTAAGCAGACTTCTCTCTGGAAACACCATATATTTT.

This CDR3 is CASSPGSGGPGEQFF. The DNA of the CDR3 is TGTGCCAGCTCCCCTGGGAGCGGGGGCCCGGGGGAGCAGTTCTTC. The genes are TRBV18 and TRBJ2-1; the match to TRBD2 covers 8 bases. The CDR3 sequence is 15 residues long. The V segment lost 6 bases and the J segment 10 bases; nucleotides outside the gene matches: 14. The germline V gene has CDR1 KGHSH and CDR2 LQKENI.

The chain couples TRBV6-1 to TRBJ1-1; 7 positions match TRBD1. The J segment lost 3 bases and the V segment lost 4 bases, leaving 11 bases of the junction unmatched. Germline CDR1 and CDR2: MNHNS and SASEGT. CDR3 size: 16 residues. This chain's CDR3 is CASSVSSGGPYTEAFF. The CDR3 nucleotides read TGTGCCAGCAGTGTATCGTCAGGGGGACCATACACTGAAGCTTTCTTT.

V usage is TRBV4-1 and J usage is TRBJ2-7; TRBD1 matches at 7 bases. The germline V gene has CDR1 MGHRA and CDR2 YSYEKL. V trimming: 2 bases; J trimming: 0 bases; junction bases outside the gene matches: 16. The CDR3 covers 19 residues. The CDR3 is CASSQRTGQVLSSSYEQYF. In DNA, the CDR3 is TGCGCCAGCAGCCAAAGGACCGGACAGGTCCTATCGAGCTCCTACGAGCAGTACTTC.

The J gene is TRBJ1-3, the V gene TRBV5-1; D might be TRBD1 (5 bases). Germline CDR1 and CDR2: SGHRS and YFSETQ. The CDR3 totals 15 residues. V shed 0 bases and J shed 8 bases, with 15 bases lying between them. The CDR3 nucleotides are TGCGCCAGCAGCTTGGAAGGGACCGGCGGGGACACCATATATTTT. This gives the protein CASSLEGTGGDTIYF.

This clone was picked up a small number of times. The genes are TRBV5-1 and TRBJ1-2; D not resolved. The CDR3 loop spans 14 amino acids. Trimming removed 2 bases at V and 0 bases at J, with 8 bases between. Germline V gives CDR1 SGHRS, CDR2 YFSETQ. This chain's CDR3 is CASSFQLANYGYTF. The CDR3 DNA follows: TGCGCCAGCAGCTTCCAATTAGCTAACTATGGCTACACCTTC.

This sequence joins TRBV14 and TRBJ1-1; 7 bases are a match to TRBD1. The CDR3 length is 14 residues. V shed 0 bases and J 4 bases; nucleotides not matched to a gene: 2. Germline V gene lookup returns CDR1 SGHDN and CDR2 FVKESK. CDR3: CASSQEYRGTEAFF. DNA for the CDR3: TGTGCCAGCAGCCAAGAATACAGGGGCACTGAAGCTTTCTTT.

For the CDR3, the DNA is TGTGCCAGCAGTCTCACTAGCGGGGGAGCCGGGGAGCTGTTTTTT. It yields the protein CASSLTSGGAGELFF. V gene TRBV6-4 combines with J gene TRBJ2-2; 11 bases agree with TRBD2. J lost 6 bases, V lost 5 bases, and 5 bases had no gene match. This CDR3 region has 15 residues. The germline CDR1 and CDR2 sequences are MRHNA and SNTAGT.

The chain is built from TRBV5-6 and TRBJ1-3, with 7 bases identical to TRBD1. V trimming: 4 bases; J trimming: 0 bases; junction bases outside the gene matches: 4. The CDR3 extends over 15 amino acids. Germline V gives CDR1 SGHDT, CDR2 YYEEEE. For the CDR3, the DNA is TGTGCCAGCAGCCAGGACAGGCTCTCTGGAAACACCATATATTTT. Its protein product is CASSQDRLSGNTIYF.

On this clone: The same CDR3 is also encoded by other DNA sequences in this sample. This CDR3 reads CASSLALAAPNTEAFF. The CDR3 DNA is TGTGCCAGCAGCTTAGCACTAGCAGCTCCCAACACTGAAGCTTTCTTT. The J gene is TRBJ1-1, the V gene TRBV11-1, with D unresolved. Germline CDR1 and CDR2: SGHAT and FQDESV (reference sequence). This CDR3 has 16 amino acids. Trimming pared 0 bases from V and 2 bases from J, leaving 13 bases between. Filled out from reference TRBV11-1 and TRBJ1-1, the complete variable domain reads EAEVAQSPRYKITEKSQAVAFWCDPISGHATLYWYRQILGQGPELLVQFQDESVVDDSQLPKDRFSAERLKGVDSTLKIQPAELGDSAMYLCASSLALAAPNTEAFFGQGTRLTVV.

In the case of this clone: The sample holds other DNA sequences that translate to the same CDR3. The chain recombines TRBV28 with TRBJ1-5, with D possibly TRBD1 on 6 matching bases. This CDR3 is 14 amino acids long. Germline V gene lookup returns CDR1 MDHEN and CDR2 SYDVKM. Trimming took off 2 bases at V and 3 bases at J, with 8 bases between the two ends. CDR3 protein: CASSLGQSNQPQHF. CDR3 coding DNA: TGTGCCAGCAGTTTAGGACAGTCCAATCAGCCCCAGCATTTT.

The chain combines TRBV7-8 with TRBJ2-2; 11 bases match TRBD2. The CDR3 is 16 amino acids. With V trimmed by 5 bases and J by 2 bases, 4 bases remained unmatched. Germline-derived CDR1 and CDR2 are SGHVS and FQNEAQ. CDR3 amino acids: CASSIGTSGNTGELFF. In nucleotides, the CDR3 is TGTGCCAGCAGCATCGGGACTAGCGGAAACACCGGGGAGCTGTTTTTT.

The chain recombines TRBV12-3 or TRBV12-4 with TRBJ2-7; D remains ambiguous. The CDR3 is made up of 13 amino acids. Trimming removed 2 bases from V and 1 base from J, with 6 bases in between. CDR3 residues: CASSLTYSYEQYF. CDR3 coding DNA: TGTGCCAGCAGTTTAACCTATTCCTACGAGCAGTACTTC.

The genes are TRBV7-9 and TRBJ1-5; TRBD1 matches at 9 bases. Germline V gene data show CDR1 as SEHNR and CDR2 as FQNEAQ (reference sequence). V lost 6 bases, J lost 3 bases, and 6 bases stayed unmatched. The CDR3 is 15 residues long. CDR3: CASSGTGRVNQPQHF. As DNA, the CDR3 is TGTGCCAGCAGTGGGACAGGGCGGGTCAATCAGCCCCAGCATTTT.

The genes are TRBV6-5 and TRBJ2-5; 12 bases are shared with TRBD2. The germline CDR1 and CDR2 sequences are MNHEY and SVGAGI. V lost 6 bases, J lost 5 bases, and 7 bases stayed unmatched. This CDR3 comprises 15 residues. The CDR3 region is CASRLSSGGVETQYF. CDR3 DNA: TGTGCCAGCAGACTCTCTAGCGGGGGGGTGGAGACCCAGTACTTC.

This clone appeared once. This chain connects TRBV6-1 to TRBJ2-7, with D possibly TRBD2 on 6 matching bases. Germline CDR1 reads MNHNS; CDR2 reads SASEGT. V was cut by 2 bases and J by 2 bases, with 13 bases left in between. The CDR3 loop spans 15 amino acids. DNA for the CDR3: TGTGCCAGCAGTGAATGGCCGGGGGAGGCCTACGAGCAGTACTTC. Translated, it gives CASSEWPGEAYEQYF.

The J gene is TRBJ2-7, the V gene TRBV27, with D tentatively TRBD1 (5 bases). The CDR3 loop spans 16 amino acids. Deletions cut 5 bases from V and 0 bases from J, with 17 bases between. CDR1 and CDR2 from the germline V gene are MNHEY and SMNVEV (reference sequence). CDR3 region: CASSLLGQPSSYEQYF. The CDR3, as DNA: TGTGCCAGCAGTCTCTTGGGGCAGCCGAGCTCCTACGAGCAGTACTTC.

This chain joins TRBV18 and TRBJ2-3, with 8 nucleotides matching TRBD1. In germline, CDR1 is KGHSH, CDR2 LQKENI. CDR3 length equals 18 residues. The ends lost 2 bases at V and 3 bases at J; junction bases unmatched: 13. Written as DNA, the CDR3 is TGTGCCAGCTCACCATTCAGGGGGCGGGATTTTGGAACAGATACGCAGTATTTT. Translated, it gives CASSPFRGRDFGTDTQYF.

This clone was detected only a few times. This chain uses TRBV28 with TRBJ2-7, with 8 bases matching TRBD1. CDR1 is MDHEN, CDR2 SYDVKM, per germline. The trim removed 2 bases at V and 12 bases at J, leaving 9 bases unmatched. The CDR3 is 13 amino acids. The CDR3 loop is CASSLLTRDRMYF. The CDR3 bases are TGTGCCAGCAGTTTACTCACCCGGGACAGGATGTACTTC.

This chain connects TRBV18 to TRBJ1-3; D not certain. V lost 5 bases and J lost 0, with 8 bases in between. In germline, CDR1 is KGHSH, CDR2 LQKENI. This CDR3 contains 14 residues. DNA of the CDR3: TGTGCCAGCTCATCCGGGAGCTCTGGAAACACCATATATTTT. This gives the protein CASSSGSSGNTIYF.

The J gene is TRBJ2-1, the V gene TRBV29-1; 10 bases are shared with TRBD2. Germline lookup yields CDR1 SQVTM and CDR2 ANQGSEA. The CDR3 runs to 15 residues. Germline trimming cut 4 bases from V and 9 bases from J; bases unmatched to any gene: 12. The chain's CDR3 is CSVVPGLASLGEQFF. For the CDR3, the DNA is TGCAGCGTTGTCCCGGGACTAGCGAGTTTAGGTGAGCAGTTCTTC.

This chain links TRBV7-9 with TRBJ2-7; a possible D gene is TRBD1 (6 bases). Trimming removed 8 bases from V and 3 bases from J, with 8 bases in between. The CDR3 has 11 residues. The V gene's germline CDR1 is SEHNR and CDR2 FQNEAQ (reference sequence). CDR3 protein: CASEDSYEQYF. The CDR3 nucleotides read TGTGCCAGCGAGGACAGCTACGAGCAGTACTTC.

The table lists this clone with many counts. CDR3: CASSFTNRELGYTF. The CDR3 DNA follows: TGTGCCAGCAGCTTTACGAACAGGGAATTAGGCTACACCTTC. The rearrangement joins TRBV5-5 to TRBJ1-2, with D possibly TRBD1 on 6 matching bases. V gave up 2 bases and J gave up 8 bases, with 16 bases separating them. The CDR3 extends over 14 amino acids. The V gene's germline CDR1 is SGHKS and CDR2 YYEKEE (reference sequence).

The chain links TRBV6-5 to TRBJ2-3, with a possible D match to TRBD1 (6 bases). CDR3 length: 14 amino acids. Trimming took 2 bases from V and 7 from J, leaving 13 bases between them. Germline V lookup: CDR1 MNHEY, CDR2 SVGAGI. The CDR3 DNA sequence: TGTGCCAGCAGTTACCCAAAACAGGGAAATACGCAGTATTTT. Encoded protein: CASSYPKQGNTQYF.